This T cell receptor beta chain was identified during a study of shared clonotypes between healthy human individuals. This table comes from immunoSEQ multiplex PCR, and its TCRdb copy is limited to in-frame clones, with some not included. The repertoire has 2 million to 2.5 million clones, 85% to 95% of them found once; the top ten carry 0.37%. Germline V gene sequence: CDR1 SGHNT, CDR2 YYREEE (reference sequence). V lost 1 base and J lost 7; bases outside the gene matches: 5. The CDR3 runs to 14 residues. About this clone: Its antigen is undetermined.

General study findings and limits: Naive subsets tended to show greater estimated richness than memory subsets.

Healthy adults negative for HIV, lacking recent acute infections or vaccinations, served as donors. From CD4+ cells came CD45RA+ naive and CD45RA-negative memory subsets. The chain uses TRBV5-4 and TRBJ2-1, with 7 bases that match TRBD2. Sequences were obtained from naive CD4+ T cells from PBMCs. Subset described: CD45RA+ positively selected. This TCR came from a man aged 18 to 30 in good health. Some clones in this sample may be carry-over from other donors' samples. The CDR3 reads CASSLRGSGNEQFF. CDR3 DNA sequence: TGTGCCAGCAGCTTGAGGGGTAGCGGGAATGAGCAGTTCTTC.